This is a list of T cell receptor beta chains from one sample in a study of CD8+ T cells in alopecia areata. Profiling relied on immunoSEQ multiplex PCR, and the TCRdb table lists in-frame clones only, not all of them. In the table there are under 350,000 clones, over 45% of which are singletons. Sequences were derived from CD4+ T cells sorted from blood, sampled at week 24, from a patient treated with tofacitinib. The receptors shown here come from a human donor with alopecia areata. Both conserved end residues are part of each CDR3. A D gene is named only where the DNA matches it firmly. The size field is filled for only some rows; it gives once, few, many or a size class.

size,D,J,V,DNA,CDR3
NA,TRBD2,TRBJ2-7,TRBV13,TGTGCCAGCAGACGAACCGGGACTAGCGGCTACGAGCAGTACTTC,CASRRTGTSGYEQYF
NA,NA,TRBJ1-4,TRBV7-8,TGTGCCAGCAGTTACTACAGTAATGAAAAACTGTTTTTT,CASSYYSNEKLFF
NA,NA,TRBJ1-6,TRBV9,TGTGCCAGCAGCGTAGATCCGGGGTTGGCTGAACCCCTCCACTTT,CASSVDPGLAEPLHF
NA,TRBD2,TRBJ2-7,TRBV6-5,TGTGCCAGCAGTTACTCCGGTACCGGGAGGGGACAGTACTTC,CASSYSGTGRGQYF
NA,TRBD1,TRBJ1-2,TRBV29-1,TGCAGCGTTGAAGGAACAGGGGGGGTAGGCTATGGCTACACCTTC,CSVEGTGGVGYGYTF
few,NA,TRBJ2-2,TRBV5-4,TGTGCCAGCAGCGCCGGACGTACGAACACCGGGGAGCTGTTTTTT,CASSAGRTNTGELFF
NA,NA,TRBJ2-3,TRBV9,TGTGCCAGCAGTGTCGATTATAGGCCAGATACGCAGTATTTT,CASSVDYRPDTQYF
NA,NA,TRBJ2-7,TRBV30,TGTGCCCGAACTCGGGACAGCGGGGACGAGCAGTACTTC,CARTRDSGDEQYF
NA,NA,TRBJ1-1,TRBV29-1,TGCAGCGCCGGGGGCTCTGAAGCTTTCTTT,CSAGGSEAFF
NA,NA,TRBJ1-2,TRBV7-9,TGTGCCAGCAGCTTGCTTAACTATGGCTACACCTTC,CASSLLNYGYTF
NA,TRBD2,TRBJ2-3,TRBV5-1,TGCGCCAGCAGCTTAGGAGCGGGGGCCCTAGATACGCAGTATTTT,CASSLGAGALDTQYF
NA,NA,TRBJ1-6,TRBV25-1,TGTGCCAGCAGTGATGGGACACCTGGAGATTCACCCCTCCACTTT,CASSDGTPGDSPLHF
few,NA,TRBJ2-2,TRBV2,TGTGCCAGCGGAGTCGGCGACACCGGGGAGCTGTTTTTT,CASGVGDTGELFF
NA,TRBD1,TRBJ1-1,TRBV7-9,TGTGCCAGCAGCTTAGAGACAGGGAAGGACACTGAAGCTTTCTTT,CASSLETGKDTEAFF
NA,NA,TRBJ2-7,TRBV13,TGTGCCAGCAGCTTGGACCGCGTGCAGTACTTC,CASSLDRVQYF
NA,TRBD1,TRBJ2-5,TRBV11-2,TGTGCCAGCAGCTTAGCCGGACAGGGAGGCGAGACCCAGTACTTC,CASSLAGQGGETQYF
few,NA,TRBJ2-7,TRBV18,TGTGCCAGCTCACCGGGACCGGGTCTTTACGAGCAGTACTTC,CASSPGPGLYEQYF